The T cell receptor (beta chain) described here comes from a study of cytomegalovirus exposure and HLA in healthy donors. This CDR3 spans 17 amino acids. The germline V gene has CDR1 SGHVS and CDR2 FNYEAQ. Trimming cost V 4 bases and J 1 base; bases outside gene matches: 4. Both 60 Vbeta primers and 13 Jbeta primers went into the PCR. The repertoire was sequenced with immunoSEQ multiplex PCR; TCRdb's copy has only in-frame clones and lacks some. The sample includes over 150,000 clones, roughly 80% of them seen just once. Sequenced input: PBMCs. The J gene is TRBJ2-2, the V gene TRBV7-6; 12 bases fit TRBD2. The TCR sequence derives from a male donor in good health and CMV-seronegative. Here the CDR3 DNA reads TGTGCCAGCAGCTCGAGGACTAGCGGGATGAACACCGGGGAGCTGTTTTTT. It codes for CASSSRTSGMNTGELFF.